These T cell receptor beta chains were read from a single sample in a study of blood T cells in healthy people across ages. One entry per CDR3 protein, called by TCRdb with MiXCR from the 5' RACE reads. The sample includes hundreds of thousands of distinct CDR3 sequences, around 25% of them seen just once. Another study also made use of these data, one on T cells of mothers and their children.

Sequencing was carried out using blood. These receptors all come from a boy between 10 and 17 years old in good health. The CDR3 runs from the conserved cysteine through the conserved F or W. Fields, in order: J gene, V gene, clone size, D gene, CDR3 protein, CDR3 DNA. A D gene is named only where the DNA matches it firmly. Some rows have no size entry. The others give once, few or many, or a class for an expanded clone.

TRBJ2-7,TRBV10-3,few,NA,CAISEDDSPYEQYF,TGTGCCATCAGTGAAGATGACAGTCCCTACGAGCAGTACTTC
TRBJ2-1,TRBV12-3/TRBV12-4,NA,TRBD2,CASSRIAGGPNEQFF,TGTGCCAGCAGTCGTATAGCGGGAGGGCCCAATGAGCAGTTCTTC
TRBJ1-4,TRBV5-5,NA,TRBD1,CASSFGQGNNEKLFF,TGTGCCAGCAGCTTCGGACAGGGAAATAATGAAAAACTGTTTTTT
TRBJ2-2,TRBV21-1,few,NA,CASCLGNTGELFF,TGTGCCAGCTGCCTGGGGAACACCGGGGAGCTGTTTTTT
TRBJ2-1,TRBV15,NA,NA,CATSRQRDNEQFF,TGTGCCACCAGCAGACAGCGCGACAATGAGCAGTTCTTC
TRBJ2-5,TRBV9,NA,TRBD2,CATLQTSGGPQETQYF,TGTGCCACCCTACAGACTAGCGGGGGGCCTCAAGAGACCCAGTACTTC
TRBJ2-7,TRBV20-1,few,TRBD2,CSACLVSGVGYEQYF,TGCAGTGCTTGCTTAGTGAGCGGGGTTGGGTACGAGCAGTACTTC
TRBJ2-7,TRBV19,once,TRBD1,CASGPTGNYEQYF,TGTGCCAGTGGTCCGACAGGGAACTACGAGCAGTACTTC
TRBJ1-5,TRBV27,NA,TRBD1,CASQDRDRQPQHF,TGTGCCAGTCAAGACAGGGATAGACAGCCCCAGCATTTT
TRBJ1-2,TRBV5-6,NA,TRBD1,CASSRRQGRGNGYTF,TGTGCCAGCAGCCGAAGACAGGGAAGAGGGAATGGCTACACCTTC
TRBJ1-1,TRBV20-1,NA,NA,CSARDLGGSDLEAFF,TGCAGTGCTAGAGATTTGGGGGGCTCGGATCTTGAAGCTTTCTTT
TRBJ1-2,TRBV11-2,few,TRBD1,CASSLVPGQGNYGYTF,TGTGCCAGCAGCTTAGTCCCGGGACAGGGGAACTATGGCTACACCTTC
TRBJ2-1,TRBV29-1,once,TRBD1,CSVDTPGQGLAEQFF,TGCAGCGTCGACACACCGGGACAGGGCCTCGCGGAGCAGTTCTTC
TRBJ2-1,TRBV12-3/TRBV12-4,NA,TRBD2,CASSTLGTTGSYNEQFF,TGTGCCAGCAGCACCCTGGGGACTACCGGTTCCTACAATGAGCAGTTCTTC
TRBJ2-1,TRBV29-1,NA,NA,CSAEGLLDDEQFF,TGCAGCGCTGAGGGCCTGCTAGACGATGAGCAGTTCTTC
TRBJ2-3,TRBV10-2,NA,TRBD1,CASSPFKGAYTQYF,TGCGCCAGCAGCCCGTTTAAGGGGGCATATACGCAGTATTTT
TRBJ2-5,TRBV7-3,NA,NA,CASSLGLSVEETQYF,TGTGCCAGCAGCTTAGGGTTGTCGGTAGAGGAGACCCAGTACTTC
TRBJ2-5,TRBV25-1,NA,TRBD2,CASQTNPSSGGSSAQYF,TGTGCCAGCCAAACGAACCCCTCGTCGGGGGGGTCTTCGGCCCAGTACTTC
TRBJ2-1,TRBV14,few,NA,CASSQDLGQEQFF,TGTGCCAGCAGCCAAGATCTAGGACAAGAGCAGTTCTTC
TRBJ2-1,TRBV7-2,NA,TRBD2,CASSPELAGGRGEQFF,TGTGCCAGCAGCCCAGAACTAGCGGGAGGGCGGGGTGAGCAGTTCTTC
TRBJ1-2,TRBV13,few,TRBD1,CASSWGGTGANYGYTF,TGTGCCAGCAGCTGGGGAGGGACAGGAGCTAACTATGGCTACACCTTC
TRBJ1-1,TRBV7-9,NA,TRBD1,CASSARRDRAEAFF,TGTGCCAGCAGCGCTCGTCGGGACAGGGCTGAAGCTTTCTTT
TRBJ2-5,TRBV19,few,TRBD2,CASSIIAGETQYF,TGTGCCAGTAGTATAATAGCGGGGGAGACCCAGTACTTC
TRBJ2-3,TRBV5-1,few,NA,CASSLLDEGVTQYF,TGCGCCAGCAGCTTGTTAGATGAGGGGGTTACGCAGTATTTT
TRBJ1-2,TRBV7-6,once,NA,CASSHTPGFYGYTF,TGTGCCAGCAGCCACACCCCTGGATTCTATGGCTACACCTTC
TRBJ2-3,TRBV7-9,once,TRBD2,CASSFLASGEDTQYF,TGTGCCAGCAGCTTTTTGGCTAGCGGGGAAGATACGCAGTATTTT
TRBJ2-7,TRBV15,many,NA,CATSRDPGYEQYF,TGTGCCACCAGCAGAGATCCCGGCTACGAGCAGTACTTC
TRBJ2-1,TRBV7-3,few,NA,CASSLDHSTYNEQFF,TGTGCCAGCAGCTTGGACCATAGCACCTACAATGAGCAGTTCTTC
TRBJ1-1,TRBV10-3,NA,TRBD1,CAIANRGSNTEAFF,TGTGCCATAGCCAACAGGGGCTCGAACACTGAAGCTTTCTTT
TRBJ2-3,TRBV4-3,NA,NA,CASSQGIAAGITDTQYF,TGCGCCAGCAGCCAAGGAATAGCGGCGGGCATCACAGATACGCAGTATTTT
TRBJ1-4,TRBV2,few,NA,CASSVGVNNEKLFF,TGTGCCAGCAGTGTTGGGGTGAATAATGAAAAACTGTTTTTT
TRBJ2-1,TRBV7-9,few,NA,CASSLGVADEQFF,TGTGCCAGCAGCTTAGGGGTAGCGGATGAGCAGTTCTTC
TRBJ2-7,TRBV28,NA,NA,CASSLPSGSYAGEQYF,TGTGCCAGCAGTCTCCCGAGTGGGAGCTACGCTGGGGAGCAGTACTTC
TRBJ2-5,TRBV6-5,NA,TRBD1,CASRTGGQTQYF,TGTGCCAGCAGGACAGGGGGGCAGACCCAGTACTTC
TRBJ2-5,TRBV27,NA,NA,CASKEMAYQETQYF,TGTGCCAGCAAAGAAATGGCCTACCAAGAGACCCAGTACTTC